This T cell receptor (beta chain) was found in a study of T cells in Graves' hyperthyroidism and ophthalmopathy. As for the study in general: It was at initial diagnosis, before any treatment, that peripheral blood was collected. Findings and caveats of the study: Separation of ophthalmopathy from stable hyperthyroidism was achieved by a 13 V-J model.

The CDR3 covers 15 residues. Trimming removed 7 bases from V and 5 bases from J; junction bases left unmatched: 12. Per germline, CDR1 SEHNR and CDR2 FQNEAQ (reference sequence). Across 18 months, stable Graves' hyperthyroidism was marked by no progression to ophthalmopathy. This clonotype was seen a handful of times. Its antigen is not known. TCR beta CDR3 regions were amplified from RNA transcripts. Using the HTBI primer set, a first-round RT-PCR was run on the TCR CDR3. One entry per CDR3 protein, called by TCRdb with MiXCR from the multiplex PCR reads. The repertoire includes approximately 560,000 distinct CDR3 sequences, around a sixth of them detected once, and roughly 6.6% sits in the top ten.

The receptor was derived from a woman aged 25 to 39 with Graves' hyperthyroidism. Sequenced material: blood. V and J are TRBV7-9 and TRBJ2-5, with 8 positions matching TRBD1. CDR3: CASIQGAFVGETQYF. The CDR3 DNA reads TGTGCCAGCATCCAGGGGGCATTCGTCGGGGAGACCCAGTACTTC.